Following are 20 T cell receptor beta chains from one sample sequenced in a study of T cell responses to AZD1222 COVID-19 vaccine. Only in-frame clones appear in the TCRdb table, and some are missing; sequencing was by immunoSEQ multiplex PCR. Here the sample spans approximately 100,000 clones, roughly 89% being singletons. The source was peripheral blood, collected 28 days after the second AZD1222 dose. Source of these receptors: an adult who received the AZD1222 COVID-19 vaccine.

The chain links TRBV18 to TRBJ1-2; 9 bases are a match to TRBD1. The CDR3 covers 13 residues. Germline loops: CDR1 KGHSH, CDR2 LQKENI. V shed 3 bases, J shed 6 bases, and the junction held 2 bases outside the gene matches. CDR3: CASSPGTGNGYTF. The CDR3 DNA reads as TGTGCCAGCTCACCCGGGACAGGGAATGGCTACACCTTC.

This clone came up once. The chain links TRBV15 to TRBJ2-5, with a possible D match to TRBD2 (5 bases). Between the trimmed V and J ends, which lost 11 bases and 0 bases, there was a span of 7 bases. CDR1 is LNHNV, CDR2 YYDKDF, per germline (reference sequence). The CDR3 runs 11 residues. The CDR3 protein is CAQRYQETQYF. The CDR3 DNA reads TGTGCCCAGCGGTACCAAGAGACCCAGTACTTC.

V and J are TRBV5-1 and TRBJ1-1; D unresolved. This CDR3 is 15 amino acids long. V lost 1 base to trimming and J lost 5 bases, with 15 bases between them. Germline CDR1 is SGHRS and CDR2 is YFSETQ. For the CDR3, the DNA is TGCGCCAGCAGCTTGTTTGGGGTTGGAAGAACTGAAGCTTTCTTT. This sequence encodes CASSLFGVGRTEAFF. Complete variable domain (other parts from reference TRBV5-1 and TRBJ1-1): KAGVTQTPRYLIKTRGQQVTLSCSPISGHRSVSWYQQTPGQGLQFLFEYFSETQRNKGNFPGRFSGRQFSNSRSEMNVSTLELGDSALYLCASSLFGVGRTEAFFGQGTRLTVV.

The chain recombines TRBV2 with TRBJ2-1, with 9 bases identical to TRBD2. Germline CDR1 SNHLY, CDR2 FYNNEI. Trimming cost V 6 bases and J 3 bases; bases outside gene matches: 9. This CDR3 has 16 amino acids. Here the CDR3 reads CASRHSGGAIYNEQFF. The CDR3, as DNA: TGTGCCAGCAGACATAGCGGGGGAGCCATCTACAATGAGCAGTTCTTC.

The chain has TRBV7-9 and TRBJ2-5, with 9 bases matching TRBD2. CDR1 SEHNR and CDR2 FQNEAQ come from the germline V gene (reference sequence). V lost 5 bases, J lost 3 bases, and 4 bases stayed unmatched. The CDR3 is made up of 14 amino acids. The CDR3 DNA reads TGTGCCAGCAGCGACAGACTAGCGGAAGAGACCCAGTACTTC. Its protein is CASSDRLAEETQYF. The whole variable domain, filled in from reference TRBV7-9 and TRBJ2-5, reads DTGVSQNPRHKITKRGQNVTFRCDPISEHNRLYWYRQTLGQGPEFLTYFQNEAQLEKSRLLSDRFSAERPKGSFSTLEIQRTEQGDSAMYLCASSDRLAEETQYFGPGTRLLVL.

This clone was detected only once. For the CDR3, the DNA is TGTGCCAGCAGTTTTTACAGGGCCTCTGATTCACCCCTCCACTTT. It yields the protein CASSFYRASDSPLHF. This chain connects TRBV27 to TRBJ1-6; TRBD1 is a possible D gene (6 bases). CDR1 is MNHEY and CDR2 is SMNVEV in the germline V gene (reference sequence). This CDR3 comprises 15 residues. V was shortened by 3 bases and J by 8 bases, with 14 bases between the two germline ends.

This clone was recorded a few times. The chain has TRBV19 and TRBJ1-3, with TRBD1 matching over 7 bases. The CDR3 is 15 residues long. Trimming removed 4 bases from V and 0 bases from J; junction bases left unmatched: 3. CDR1 is LNHDA and CDR2 is SQIVND in the germline V gene (reference sequence). CDR3: CASSTGDSSGNTIYF. The CDR3 region has the DNA TGTGCCAGTAGTACCGGGGACAGCTCTGGAAACACCATATATTTT.

The gene calls are TRBV7-9 and TRBJ2-2, with a possible D match to TRBD2 (6 bases). Germline lookup yields CDR1 SEHNR and CDR2 FQNEAQ (reference sequence). Trimming removed 7 bases at V and 4 bases at J, with 19 bases between. The CDR3 is 16 residues long. Here the CDR3 DNA reads TGTGCCAGCACCCCTCGGGGAGGCGGTTCCACCGGGGAGCTGTTTTTT. Protein: CASTPRGGGSTGELFF.

The V call is TRBV5-1, the J call TRBJ1-4; possibly TRBD1 for D (5 bases). Trimming took 4 bases from V and 0 from J, leaving 7 bases between them. The CDR3 has 14 residues. Germline V CDR1 and CDR2: SGHRS, YFSETQ. The CDR3 is CASSPTATNEKLFF. In DNA form, the CDR3 reads TGCGCCAGCAGCCCGACAGCAACTAATGAAAAACTGTTTTTT.

As concerns this clone: One end of the junction does not line up with germline, which may come from a read error. This chain joins TRBV6-6 and TRBJ2-1, with D possibly being TRBD2 (6 bases). Germline-derived CDR1 and CDR2 are MNHNY and SVGAGI (reference sequence). CDR3 length equals 15 residues. The CDR3 loop reads CASTDPSGTFYDLIF. The CDR3 nucleotides read TGTGCCAGCACCGACCCCTCAGGGACTTTCTACGACTTAATCTTC.

The chain carries TRBV5-1 and TRBJ1-1, with D perhaps TRBD1 (6 bases). This CDR3 spans 14 amino acids. The germline V and J ends were trimmed by 4 bases and 1 base, with 11 bases remaining between them. The V gene's germline CDR1 is SGHRS and CDR2 YFSETQ. This CDR3 reads CASSPQTGNTEAFF. CDR3 sequence (DNA): TGCGCCAGCAGCCCCCAGACAGGGAACACTGAAGCTTTCTTT.

This chain uses TRBV7-9 with TRBJ1-4; possible D gene TRBD1, 5 bases. Germline V CDR1 and CDR2: SEHNR, FQNEAQ (reference sequence). CDR3 size: 14 residues. Trimming took off 2 bases at V and 7 bases at J, with 11 bases between the two ends. DNA for the CDR3: TGTGCCAGCAGCTTATCAGGGAGCGGTGAAAAACTGTTTTTT. Translated: CASSLSGSGEKLFF.

This chain links TRBV29-1 with TRBJ2-1, with 10 bases matching TRBD2. CDR1 is SQVTM, CDR2 ANQGSEA, per germline. The V gene end was trimmed by 7 bases and the J gene end by 1 base; junction bases not matched to a gene: 4. This CDR3 has 14 residues. The CDR3 loop reads CSAERGGSYNEQFF. The CDR3 DNA reads as TGCAGCGCCGAGCGGGGGGGATCCTACAATGAGCAGTTCTTC.

The chain has TRBV4-2 and TRBJ2-3; no definite D call. Germline CDR1 LGHNA, CDR2 YNFKEQ. This CDR3 comprises 13 residues. The V end lost 4 bases, the J end lost 5 bases, and 10 bases lay between the germline ends. CDR3 DNA: TGTGCCAGCAGCCTCCAAGCAAAAGATACGCAGTATTTT. It yields the protein CASSLQAKDTQYF.

This chain links TRBV5-1 with TRBJ1-3; D is unclear. Germline loops: CDR1 SGHRS, CDR2 YFSETQ. Trimming took off 4 bases at V and 0 bases at J, with 11 bases between the two ends. This CDR3 is 15 amino acids long. The CDR3, as DNA: TGCGCCAGCAGCCCTTTCCTGAGCTCTGGAAACACCATATATTTT. It yields the protein CASSPFLSSGNTIYF.

V is TRBV5-1 and J is TRBJ2-2; 8 nucleotides match TRBD1. Losses at the gene ends were 4 bases for V and 1 base for J; bases not matched to a gene: 6. Germline CDR1 and CDR2: SGHRS and YFSETQ. The CDR3 has 16 residues. CDR3 in amino acids: CASSKWTGMNTGELFF. The CDR3 DNA follows: TGCGCCAGCAGCAAATGGACAGGGATGAACACCGGGGAGCTGTTTTTT.

The genes are TRBV19 and TRBJ2-2; no definite D call. V lost 7 bases and J lost 4, with 10 bases in between. This CDR3 spans 13 amino acids. Germline loops: CDR1 LNHDA, CDR2 SQIVND (reference sequence). The chain's CDR3 is CASTPARTGELFF. Here the CDR3 DNA reads TGTGCCAGTACCCCGGCCCGCACCGGGGAGCTGTTTTTT.

The CDR3 coding sequence is TGTGCCACCAGCAGAGTAGGCGGAAGCTACACCTTC. Protein product: CATSRVGGSYTF. The chain recombines TRBV15 with TRBJ1-2, with unresolved D. Germline V gene sequence: CDR1 LNHNV, CDR2 YYDKDF (reference sequence). The length of the CDR3 is 12 residues. V was pared by 1 base and J by 9 bases, with 9 bases between.

In nucleotides, the CDR3 is TGTGCCAGCTCACCACCGGGTCAGGGGGGCTCCTACGAGCAGTACTTC. This translates into CASSPPGQGGSYEQYF. The chain recombines TRBV18 with TRBJ2-7; a weak D match, TRBD1 (7 bases). CDR3 length equals 16 residues. Trimming cost V 0 bases and J 0 bases, with 12 bases left between them. Germline V lookup: CDR1 KGHSH, CDR2 LQKENI.

This clone has a single count. This chain uses TRBV6-5 with TRBJ2-2, with no clear D. This CDR3 has 15 amino acids. Germline V gene sequence: CDR1 MNHEY, CDR2 SVGAGI. The germline V and J ends were trimmed by 0 bases and 6 bases, with 11 bases remaining between them. CDR3 sequence: CASSYSIRAAGELFF. For the CDR3, the DNA is TGTGCCAGCAGTTACTCGATTAGGGCAGCCGGGGAGCTGTTTTTT.